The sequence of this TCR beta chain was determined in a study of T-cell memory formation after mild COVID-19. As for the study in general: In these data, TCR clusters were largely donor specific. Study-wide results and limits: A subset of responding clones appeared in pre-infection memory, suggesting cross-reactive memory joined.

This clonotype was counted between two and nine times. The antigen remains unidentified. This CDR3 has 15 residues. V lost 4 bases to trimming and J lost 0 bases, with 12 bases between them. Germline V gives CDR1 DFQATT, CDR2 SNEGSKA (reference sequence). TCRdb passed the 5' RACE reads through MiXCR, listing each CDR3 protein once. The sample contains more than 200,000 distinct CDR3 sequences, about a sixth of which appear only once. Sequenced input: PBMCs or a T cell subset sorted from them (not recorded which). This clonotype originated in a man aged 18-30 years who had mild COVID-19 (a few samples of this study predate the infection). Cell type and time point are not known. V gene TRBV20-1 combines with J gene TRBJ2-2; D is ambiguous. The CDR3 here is CSANRAVTNTGELFF. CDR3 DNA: TGCAGTGCTAATCGAGCTGTGACGAACACCGGGGAGCTGTTTTTT.